Each of the 24 T cell receptor beta chains below was sequenced from the same sample in a study of blood T cell repertoires in COVID-19. Method: immunoSEQ multiplex PCR; TCRdb's copy keeps in-frame clones and lacks some. The sample yields about 160,000 clones, over 70% seen once. The source material was PBMCs or T cells enriched from blood (not recorded which). These receptor sequences come from a woman aged 40 to 50 with acute COVID-19.

The rearrangement links TRBV19 to TRBJ1-1; 8 bases map to TRBD1. The CDR3 totals 14 residues. V lost 5 bases to trimming and J lost 4 bases; unmatched junction nucleotides: 6. Germline CDR1 LNHDA, CDR2 SQIVND (reference sequence). In DNA form, the CDR3 reads TGTGCCAGTAGTTTTACAGGGGGGATCACTGAAGCTTTCTTT. Translating it yields CASSFTGGITEAFF. The variable domain in full, completed from reference TRBV19 and TRBJ1-1, reads DGGITQSPKYLFRKEGQNVTLSCEQNLNHDAMYWYRQDPGQGLRLIYYSQIVNDFQKGDIAEGYSVSREKKESFPLTVTSAQKNPTAFYLCASSFTGGITEAFFGQGTRLTVV.

This chain connects TRBV4-2 to TRBJ2-2; no definite D call. The V end was cut by 1 base, the J end by 4 bases, with 7 bases between. This CDR3 region has 14 residues. CDR1 is LGHNA, CDR2 YNFKEQ, per germline. CDR3 sequence (DNA): TGTGCCAGCAGCCAAGTAGCCGGCACCGGGGAGCTGTTTTTT. Translated, it gives CASSQVAGTGELFF.

The chain employs TRBV28 and TRBJ1-2; perhaps TRBD1 as D (6 bases). The CDR3 is made up of 13 amino acids. Per germline, CDR1 MDHEN and CDR2 SYDVKM. The V gene lost 6 bases and the J gene lost 4 bases, with 12 bases spanning the gap. As DNA, the CDR3 is TGTGCCAGCAGAATCACAGGGATCTATGGCTACACCTTC. Protein product: CASRITGIYGYTF.

Points on this clone: Other DNA sequences in this specimen translate into the identical CDR3. This chain connects TRBV24-1 to TRBJ2-1; 14 bases are a match to TRBD2. From germline, CDR1 is KGHDR and CDR2 SFDVKD. The CDR3 contains 15 residues. The ends lost 3 bases at V and 10 bases at J; junction bases unmatched: 4. The CDR3 loop is CATSDPGLAGGEQFF. CDR3 coding DNA: TGTGCCACCAGTGATCCCGGACTAGCGGGAGGCGAGCAGTTCTTC.

This clone turned up a few times. The chain is built from TRBV6-1 and TRBJ2-7, with D unresolved. This CDR3 is built from 13 residues. CDR1 is MNHNS and CDR2 is SASEGT in the germline V gene. As DNA, the CDR3 is TGTGCCAGCAGGGAAGCCAGGTACCACGAGCAGTACGTC. It codes for CASREARYHEQYV.

This chain uses TRBV5-4 with TRBJ2-7; D is unresolved. Germline V gene sequence: CDR1 SGHNT, CDR2 YYREEE (reference sequence). CDR3 length: 12 residues. The V end lost 2 bases, the J end lost 6 bases, and 9 bases lay between the germline ends. CDR3 DNA sequence: TGTGCCAGCAGCTTCTACCTAGGCGAGCAGTACTTC. It encodes CASSFYLGEQYF.

In DNA form, the CDR3 reads TGCGCCAGCAGCGTGGACACCCAGGAGGCAGGGGCGTTCTTC. Its translation: CASSVDTQEAGAFF. This rearrangement joins TRBV5-1 to TRBJ2-1, with TRBD1 as a possible D gene (6 bases). CDR1 is SGHRS, CDR2 YFSETQ, per germline. V lost 4 bases to trimming and J lost 15 bases, with 23 bases between them. The CDR3 consists of 14 residues.

J is TRBJ1-3 and V is TRBV11-2; unclear D gene. The germline V gene encodes CDR1 SGHAT and CDR2 FQNNGV. V was pared by 1 base and J by 0 bases, with 10 bases between. The CDR3 covers 16 residues. The CDR3 here is CASSLAPPRSGNTIYF. Written as DNA, the CDR3 is TGTGCCAGCAGCTTAGCCCCCCCCCGCTCTGGAAACACCATATATTTT.

V is TRBV7-9 and J is TRBJ2-3; a weak D match, TRBD2 (5 bases). V was shortened by 0 bases and J by 2 bases, with 12 bases between the two germline ends. This CDR3 is built from 16 residues. Germline CDR1 reads SEHNR; CDR2 reads FQNEAQ (reference sequence). This CDR3 is CASSLAVGGLTDTQYF. DNA of the CDR3: TGTGCCAGCAGCTTAGCAGTGGGCGGGCTCACAGATACGCAGTATTTT.

The chain employs TRBV6-5 and TRBJ1-1; 8 nucleotides agree with TRBD1. The germline CDR1 and CDR2 sequences are MNHEY and SVGAGI. The CDR3 length is 13 residues. Trimming removed 7 bases from V and 5 bases from J; junction bases left unmatched: 6. The CDR3 reads CASIITGGTEAFF. The DNA for the CDR3 is TGTGCCAGCATTATAACAGGGGGTACTGAAGCTTTCTTT.

In this sample, this clone turned up once. The genes are TRBV4-1 and TRBJ1-1; D is uncertain. The CDR3 extends over 14 amino acids. From germline, CDR1 is MGHRA and CDR2 YSYEKL. Trimming removed 2 bases at V and 5 bases at J, with 12 bases between. CDR3 protein: CASSQNMQATEAFF. The CDR3 region has the DNA TGCGCCAGCAGCCAAAATATGCAGGCAACTGAAGCTTTCTTT.

This clone was detected only a few times. This sequence joins TRBV18 and TRBJ2-7; a possible D gene is TRBD2 (6 bases). The CDR3 is 12 residues long. Germline V gene lookup returns CDR1 KGHSH and CDR2 LQKENI. Trimming cost V 3 bases and J 7 bases, with 10 bases left between them. The CDR3, as DNA: TGTGCCAGCTCACCTGGGGCGGGGGAGCAGTACTTC. The encoded protein is CASSPGAGEQYF.

This clone appeared once. The CDR3: CASSLQGYTGELFF. In DNA, the CDR3 is TGTGCCAGCAGCTTACAGGGCTACACCGGGGAGCTGTTTTTT. This sequence joins TRBV7-2 and TRBJ2-2, with D possibly TRBD1 on 5 matching bases. Germline values: CDR1 SGHTA, CDR2 FQGNSA. This CDR3 region has 14 residues. V was clipped by 2 bases and J by 3 bases, with 7 bases between them.

The chain couples TRBV7-3 to TRBJ2-2; maybe TRBD2 (6 bases). Trimming pared 2 bases from V and 7 bases from J, leaving 8 bases between. The CDR3 contains 13 residues. Germline V gene sequence: CDR1 SGHTA, CDR2 FQGTGA. The CDR3: CASSLGRGGELFF. CDR3 nucleotides: TGTGCCAGCAGCTTAGGGCGGGGCGGGGAGCTGTTTTTT. Looking up the rest from reference TRBV7-3 and TRBJ2-2 gives the full variable domain: GAGVSQTPSNKVTEKGKYVELRCDPISGHTALYWYRQSLGQGPEFLIYFQGTGAADDSGLPNDRFFAVRPEGSVSTLKIQRTERGDSAVYLCASSLGRGGELFFGEGSRLTVL.

This clone was recorded only once. The chain carries TRBV23-1 and TRBJ2-5; D might be TRBD2 (8 bases). TRBV23-1 is annotated as an ORF whose role is uncertain. The V end was cut by 4 bases, the J end by 2 bases, with 26 bases between. The CDR3 totals 19 residues. CDR3 bases: TGCGCCAGCAGTCCTCGGGAGGGGGCCACCCCCTACTTACAAGAGACCCAGTACTTC. Its translation: CASSPREGATPYLQETQYF.

Concerning this clone: One end of the junction is discordant with germline, which a read error may explain. V is TRBV7-7 and J is TRBJ2-5; D perhaps matches TRBD2 (6 bases). The CDR3 loop spans 15 amino acids. The germline gives CDR1 SSHAT, CDR2 FNYEAQ (reference sequence). The CDR3 DNA reads TGTGCTAGCAGCTTAGGCCGACTGGGGGGAGAGACCCAGTACTTC. It is translated as CASSLGRLGGETQYF.

The V call is TRBV7-3, the J call TRBJ2-3, with a tentative D call TRBD2 (6 bases). The CDR3 is made up of 17 amino acids. The V end was cut by 5 bases, the J end by 0 bases, with 18 bases between. Germline V gene data show CDR1 as SGHTA and CDR2 as FQGTGA. This CDR3 is CASSVIAAMGSTDTQYF. DNA of the CDR3: TGTGCCAGCAGCGTTATAGCGGCCATGGGTAGCACAGATACGCAGTATTTT.

The rearrangement links TRBV19 to TRBJ2-3, with D perhaps TRBD1 (5 bases). The CDR3 sequence is 15 residues long. The germline CDR1 and CDR2 sequences are LNHDA and SQIVND (reference sequence). Trimming left V 5 bases short and J 1 base short, with 13 bases between. The CDR3 here is CASSAIQGGTDTQYF. Written as DNA, the CDR3 is TGTGCCAGTAGTGCAATCCAGGGTGGCACAGATACGCAGTATTTT.

This clone came up a few times. The chain couples TRBV2 to TRBJ2-5, with D possibly TRBD2 on 6 matching bases. Between the trimmed V and J ends, which lost 4 bases and 0 bases, there was a span of 15 bases. Germline V gene lookup returns CDR1 SNHLY and CDR2 FYNNEI. This CDR3 has 16 residues. This CDR3 reads CASSGGDHLYQETQYF. CDR3 nucleotides: TGTGCCAGCAGTGGGGGGGACCACCTGTACCAAGAGACCCAGTACTTC.

This chain connects TRBV30 to TRBJ2-3; 12 bases fit TRBD2. With 2 bases clipped from V and 1 base from J, the junction kept 4 bases outside the gene matches. CDR3 length: 16 residues. The germline CDR1 and CDR2 sequences are GTSNPN and SVGIG (reference sequence). The DNA for the CDR3 is TGTGCCTGGAGTCTAGGACTAGCGGGACGCACAGATACGCAGTATTTT. The encoded protein is CAWSLGLAGRTDTQYF. Using reference TRBV30 and TRBJ2-3 for the parts outside the CDR3, the full variable domain is SQTIHQWPATLVQPVGSPLSLECTVEGTSNPNLYWYRQAAGRGLQLLFYSVGIGQISSEVPQNLSASRPQDRQFILSSKKLLLSDSGFYLCAWSLGLAGRTDTQYFGPGTRLTVL.

The rearrangement links TRBV4-1 to TRBJ2-3; 12 positions match TRBD1. This CDR3 region has 15 residues. The V and J ends lost 6 bases and 6 bases, in that order; junction bases with no gene match: 7. Germline CDR1 is MGHRA and CDR2 is YSYEKL. The CDR3 DNA reads as TGCGCCAGCAGTATCCGGGACAGGGGGCCCGATACGCAGTATTTT. Its protein product is CASSIRDRGPDTQYF.

CDR3 DNA: TGTGCCAGCAGCTATGATCCCTCCGGGGGCACTGAAGCTTTCTTT. This translates into CASSYDPSGGTEAFF. This sequence joins TRBV5-5 and TRBJ1-1; D possibly corresponds to TRBD1 (5 bases). CDR1 SGHKS and CDR2 YYEKEE come from the germline V gene (reference sequence). Trimming stripped 3 bases from V and 4 bases from J, with 16 bases between. CDR3 length: 15 amino acids.

The V call is TRBV11-2, the J call TRBJ2-5, with D possibly being TRBD2 (6 bases). Germline V gene lookup returns CDR1 SGHAT and CDR2 FQNNGV. Deletions cut 4 bases from V and 0 bases from J, with 15 bases between. The CDR3 is made up of 16 amino acids. The CDR3 region is CASSSSRGGYQETQYF. As DNA, the CDR3 is TGTGCCAGCAGCTCTTCCCGCGGAGGGTACCAAGAGACCCAGTACTTC.

This clone was picked up a small number of times. The CDR3 nucleotides are TGTGCCAGCAGTGCGGGGTTTGGACAGCCCCAGCATTTT. Its translation is CASSAGFGQPQHF. The rearrangement links TRBV27 to TRBJ1-5; D gene unclear. Trimming left V 5 bases short and J 7 bases short, with 12 bases between. The CDR3 is made up of 13 amino acids. Per germline, CDR1 MNHEY and CDR2 SMNVEV (reference sequence).